This T cell receptor beta chain emerged from a study of CD8 T cells in Susac syndrome. Random hexamers served to reverse transcribe roughly 0.5 to 1 ug RNA. Using its own MiXCR run on the immunoSEQ multiplex PCR reads, TCRdb lists one record per CDR3 protein. This sample yields approximately 83,000 distinct CDR3 sequences, of which 90% to 95% are seen a single time; more than 0.8% belongs to the top ten. The receptor was derived from a human donor with Susac syndrome. Material: CD8+ T cells from PBMCs.

Written as DNA, the CDR3 is TGTGCCAGCAGCCCCCCTCATAACACCGGGGAGCTGTTTTTT. Protein sequence: CASSPPHNTGELFF. This chain connects TRBV5-4 to TRBJ2-2; D unclear. This CDR3 region has 14 residues. From germline, CDR1 is SGHNT and CDR2 YYREEE (reference sequence). Trimming left V 4 bases short and J 2 bases short, with 9 bases between.